These T cell receptor beta chains were read from a single sample in a study of blood T cell repertoires in COVID-19. The assay was immunoSEQ multiplex PCR, and TCRdb's table has in-frame clones only and misses some. In the table there are around 160,000 clones, roughly 76% of which are singletons. Sequencing input: peripheral blood. Source of these receptors: a human donor with acute or convalescent COVID-19. The donor label of this sample is uncertain. Both conserved end residues are part of each CDR3. A D gene is named only where the DNA matches it firmly.

>TRBV19|TRBJ1-5|TRBD1
TGTGCCAGTACCTTGAGGGGACAGGGGGCACGGCAGCCCCAGCATTTT
CASTLRGQGARQPQHF
>TRBV7-9|TRBJ1-5|.
TGTGCCAGCAGCTTAAGTACAGGTCTTAATCAGCCCCAGCATTTT
CASSLSTGLNQPQHF
>TRBV4-1|TRBJ2-1|.
TGCGCCAGCAGCCAGGTCTTGGACAACAATGAGCAGTTCTTC
CASSQVLDNNEQFF
>TRBV11-1|TRBJ1-2|.
TGTGCCAGCAGCTCGGACGGAGCGGAGGGCTACACCTTC
CASSSDGAEGYTF
>TRBV9|TRBJ1-1|.
TGTGCCAGCAGCCTCCCCCCCGAGATGAACACTGAAGCTTTCTTT
CASSLPPEMNTEAFF
>TRBV6-6|TRBJ1-1|.
TGTGCCAGCAGTTACACTTCGGAGGGCACTGAAGCTTTCTTT
CASSYTSEGTEAFF
>TRBV7-2|TRBJ2-2|.
TGTGCCAGCGATCGAGGGTCGGGGACCGGGGAGCTGTTTTTT
CASDRGSGTGELFF
>TRBV2|TRBJ1-5|.
TGTGCCAGCAGCGATTCAGGACTCCAGGGGCGACCCCAGCATTTT
CASSDSGLQGRPQHF
>TRBV6-1|TRBJ1-1|TRBD1
TGTGCCAGCAGTGAAAGAGGCGGTTGGGACAGATATCACACTGAAGCTTTCTTT
CASSERGGWDRYHTEAFF
>TRBV29-1|TRBJ1-1|.
TGCAGCGTTGGCCTAGGGGGGGGCCAAGCTTTCTTT
CSVGLGGGQAFF
>TRBV15|TRBJ1-5|TRBD1
TGTGCCACCACCACGACAGGGGCTCAGCCCCAGCATTTT
CATTTTGAQPQHF
>TRBV6-6|TRBJ1-5|.
TGTGCCAGCAGTACTCCCAATACAGCCCAGCATTTT
CASSTPNTAQHF
>TRBV30|TRBJ2-7|.
TGTGCCTGGAGTGCAGGCAGGGCCCACGAGCAGTACTTC
CAWSAGRAHEQYF
>TRBV11-2|TRBJ1-2|TRBD1
TGTGCCAGCAGCCAAAGCCGGACAGGGCGGAACTATGGCTACACCTTC
CASSQSRTGRNYGYTF
>TRBV5-6|TRBJ1-1|TRBD1
TGTGCCAGCAGCTACTATGACAGGGTGAACACTGAAGCTTTCTTT
CASSYYDRVNTEAFF
>TRBV10-3|TRBJ2-5|TRBD1
TGTGCCATCAGTTTCCTCGGGACAGGGGAGACCCAGTACTTC
CAISFLGTGETQYF
>TRBV5-1|TRBJ1-2|.
TGCGCCAGCAGCTTGGACAGGGCGAACTATGGCTACACCTTC
CASSLDRANYGYTF
>TRBV27|TRBJ2-2|.
TGTGCCAGCAGTTTATTTTCGGTCCGCGGGGAGCTGTTTTTT
CASSLFSVRGELFF
>TRBV4-1|TRBJ1-3|.
TGCGCCAGCAGCACCGGGACTCCCGGAAACACCATATATTTT
CASSTGTPGNTIYF
>TRBV20-1|TRBJ1-1|.
TGCAGTGCTCACAGGGCCACTGAAGCTTTCTTT
CSAHRATEAFF